These T cell receptor beta chains were read from a single sample in a study of T cell changes during pregnancy in multiple sclerosis. Repertoires were generated with immunoSEQ multiplex PCR, while TCRdb's copy carries only in-frame clones and drops some. The sample includes 40,000 to 50,000 clones, more than 85% seen only once; the top ten take approximately 2%. This specimen consisted of CD4+ T cells from peripheral blood mononuclear cells, obtained after pregnancy. The source is a female donor in good health, enrolled as a control in a pregnancy study. The conserved cysteine and the conserved F or W are not part of the CDR3 here.

TRBV7-9 ASSAQGASPLH
TRBV10-1 ASSSPDRVTNQPQH
TRBV30 AWNLLDWAF
TRBV4-3 ASSQQRLAGAYEQY
TRBV27 ASDTTGQSSTNEKLF
TRBV5-8 ASSLMAGALISYEQY
TRBV28 ASSFVTGEEPRTYNSPLH
TRBV10-3 AISESLARTYEQY
TRBV28 ASSSWGAGGGEQY
TRBV7-2 ASSLAFRETQY
TRBV4-1 ASSGDRGRSYEQY
TRBV6-5 ASSYGRRNEQF
TRBV5-1 ASSSRDSPLH
TRBV28 ASTSIPLNTEAF
TRBV4-1 ASSQPSGRAQYNEQF
TRBV7-9 ASSLAGEAF
TRBV4-3 ASSQGDRENSPLH
TRBV6-4 ASSLQNTEAF
TRBV11-2 ASSLLQGRDTEAF
TRBV9 ASSVDLGGGDEQY
TRBV5-4 ASSLQGSNQPQH
TRBV7-6 ASSLRTGAAYEQY
TRBV6-1 ASSEHGGNYGYT
TRBV27 ASSFYNIGVGTEAF
TRBV7-8 ASSLTPSTEAF
TRBV15 ATSRGTQGDNEQF
TRBV7-2 ASSPGGSGNTIY
TRBV19 ASSPRGTSGYNEQF
TRBV7-3 ASSPGQGEAF
TRBV27 ASRKQGISGYT
TRBV7-9 ASSEEGGYEQY
TRBV7-7 ASSFAQNTEAF
TRBV5-1 ASSLGAGNGYT
TRBV28 ASSSRGFLTPNYGYT
TRBV2 ATPTSGGYQETQY
TRBV10-3 AISETGDPSLGGNTIY
TRBV28 ASRGQGGETQY
TRBV29-1 SVVAPQHNYGYT
TRBV19 ASSIILAGGPGELF
TRBV14 ASSLKTRTGYNLHEQY
TRBV2 ASSYYRGGEKLF
TRBV4-1 ASSQEGWAGTNEQF
TRBV10-2 ASSGGAGETQY
TRBV13 ASRTSIGQRLYGYT
TRBV18 ASSPPNYNEQF
TRBV28 ASNLGQTNTEAF
TRBV4-2 ASTAGPGDVWEKLF
TRBV29-1 SVVGGTEAF
TRBV10-3 AISQDSNQPQH
TRBV14 ASSPLAEDNEQY
TRBV10-3 AIRGTGDKRTQY
TRBV12-5 ASGTILGELF
TRBV7-9 ASSLGSQTYEQY
TRBV11-1 ASSLEGQSGANVLT